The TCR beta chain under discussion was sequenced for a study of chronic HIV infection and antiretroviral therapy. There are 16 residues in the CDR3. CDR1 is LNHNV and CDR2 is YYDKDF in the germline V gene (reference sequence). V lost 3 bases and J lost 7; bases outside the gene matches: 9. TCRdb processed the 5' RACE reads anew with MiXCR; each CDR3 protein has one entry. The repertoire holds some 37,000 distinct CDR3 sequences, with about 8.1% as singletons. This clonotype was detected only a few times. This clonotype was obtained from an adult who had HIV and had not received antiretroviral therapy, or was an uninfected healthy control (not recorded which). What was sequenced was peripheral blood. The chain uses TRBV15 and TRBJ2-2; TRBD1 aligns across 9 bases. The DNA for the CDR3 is TGTGCCACCAGCAGTGGGGAACAGGGGGCCGGCGGGGAGCTGTTTTTT. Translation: CATSSGEQGAGGELFF.